This is a list of T cell receptor beta chains from one sample in a study of human T cells and chemical hapten exposure. In TCRdb, the RACE reads were re-called with MiXCR into one record per CDR3 protein. The repertoire holds around 120,000 distinct CDR3 sequences, with roughly 13% as singletons. Sequencing was performed on whole blood, taken in connection with sensitization to the hapten diphenylcyclopropenone (DPC). Receptors originate from a woman aged 18-29 years with alopecia areata. Some clones in this sample may be carry-over from other donors' samples. The CDR3 runs from the conserved cysteine through the conserved F or W. Fields, in order: CDR3 length, D gene, clone size, J gene, V gene, CDR3 protein, CDR3 DNA. A D gene is named only where the DNA matches it firmly. Clone size is stated in some rows and not others, as once, few, many or a class when expanded.

CDR3 length: 14
D gene: -
clone size: -
J gene: TRBJ2-4
V gene: TRBV20-1
CDR3 protein: CSASPGGPGNIQYF
CDR3 DNA: TGCAGTGCTAGCCCGGGGGGCCCTGGGAACATTCAGTACTTC

CDR3 length: 16
D gene: -
clone size: -
J gene: TRBJ1-6
V gene: TRBV6-5
CDR3 protein: CASSLKMGSYNSPLHF
CDR3 DNA: TGTGCCAGCAGTCTTAAGATGGGTTCCTATAATTCACCCCTCCACTTT

CDR3 length: 16
D gene: -
clone size: few
J gene: TRBJ1-5
V gene: TRBV20-1
CDR3 protein: CSARDDSGHRAQPQHF
CDR3 DNA: TGCAGTGCTAGAGATGACTCAGGACATCGGGCTCAGCCCCAGCATTTT

CDR3 length: 14
D gene: -
clone size: many
J gene: TRBJ2-1
V gene: TRBV6-6
CDR3 protein: CASSYGGTDNEQFF
CDR3 DNA: TGTGCCAGCAGTTACGGTGGGACGGACAATGAGCAGTTCTTC

CDR3 length: 12
D gene: -
clone size: -
J gene: TRBJ1-5
V gene: TRBV15
CDR3 protein: CATSRSNQPQHF
CDR3 DNA: TGTGCCACCAGCAGGAGCAATCAGCCCCAGCATTTT

CDR3 length: 11
D gene: -
clone size: many
J gene: TRBJ1-1
V gene: TRBV11-2
CDR3 protein: CASSWNTEAFF
CDR3 DNA: TGTGCCAGCAGCTGGAACACTGAAGCTTTCTTT

CDR3 length: 15
D gene: -
clone size: -
J gene: TRBJ1-3
V gene: TRBV4-2
CDR3 protein: CASSQGLYSGNTIYF
CDR3 DNA: TGTGCCAGCAGCCAAGGTCTATACTCTGGAAACACCATATATTTT

CDR3 length: 14
D gene: TRBD2
clone size: few
J gene: TRBJ2-5
V gene: TRBV30
CDR3 protein: CAWSKVPGGETQYF
CDR3 DNA: TGTGCCTGGAGTAAGGTACCGGGGGGAGAGACCCAGTACTTC

CDR3 length: 18
D gene: TRBD1
clone size: -
J gene: TRBJ2-4
V gene: TRBV20-1
CDR3 protein: CSARDPGQGILAKNIQYF
CDR3 DNA: TGCAGTGCTAGAGATCCGGGACAGGGGATTCTAGCCAAAAACATTCAGTACTTC

CDR3 length: 19
D gene: -
clone size: many
J gene: TRBJ1-4
V gene: TRBV6-2/TRBV6-3
CDR3 protein: CASSSDGRGYQAGDEKLFF
CDR3 DNA: TGTGCCAGCAGCTCGGACGGACGAGGATACCAAGCCGGGGACGAAAAACTGTTTTTT

CDR3 length: 16
D gene: -
clone size: few
J gene: TRBJ2-1
V gene: TRBV4-1
CDR3 protein: CASSLIQGSPYNEQFF
CDR3 DNA: TGCGCCAGCAGCCTCATCCAGGGTTCCCCCTACAATGAGCAGTTCTTC

CDR3 length: 13
D gene: -
clone size: -
J gene: TRBJ1-2
V gene: TRBV11-2
CDR3 protein: CASSFGAGRGYTF
CDR3 DNA: TGTGCCAGCAGCTTCGGGGCAGGGCGTGGCTACACCTTC

CDR3 length: 14
D gene: -
clone size: -
J gene: TRBJ2-7
V gene: TRBV7-8
CDR3 protein: CASSFDDRPYEQYF
CDR3 DNA: TGTGCCAGCAGCTTTGACGACAGGCCCTACGAGCAGTACTTC

CDR3 length: 13
D gene: -
clone size: -
J gene: TRBJ2-1
V gene: TRBV28
CDR3 protein: CASRAHDADEQFF
CDR3 DNA: TGTGCCAGCAGGGCCCACGACGCCGATGAGCAGTTCTTC

CDR3 length: 12
D gene: -
clone size: -
J gene: TRBJ2-3
V gene: TRBV29-1
CDR3 protein: CSVEVVSDTQYF
CDR3 DNA: TGCAGCGTTGAAGTTGTATCAGATACGCAGTATTTT

CDR3 length: 16
D gene: -
clone size: -
J gene: TRBJ2-1
V gene: TRBV24-1
CDR3 protein: CATSERDSVAPNEQFF
CDR3 DNA: TGTGCCACCAGTGAGCGGGACAGCGTAGCCCCCAATGAGCAGTTCTTC

CDR3 length: 15
D gene: -
clone size: many
J gene: TRBJ1-3
V gene: TRBV6-5
CDR3 protein: CASSEGGIPGNTIYF
CDR3 DNA: TGTGCCAGCAGTGAAGGAGGGATCCCTGGAAACACCATATATTTT

CDR3 length: 15
D gene: TRBD1
clone size: many
J gene: TRBJ2-1
V gene: TRBV9
CDR3 protein: CASSVEGDRAGEQFF
CDR3 DNA: TGTGCCAGCAGCGTAGAGGGGGACAGGGCGGGTGAGCAGTTCTTC

CDR3 length: 13
D gene: -
clone size: -
J gene: TRBJ2-7
V gene: TRBV9
CDR3 protein: CASSAHGSYEQYF
CDR3 DNA: TGTGCCAGCAGTGCCCACGGCTCCTACGAGCAGTACTTC

CDR3 length: 15
D gene: -
clone size: -
J gene: TRBJ2-2
V gene: TRBV9
CDR3 protein: CASSVLEMNTGELFF
CDR3 DNA: TGTGCCAGCAGCGTTCTGGAGATGAACACCGGGGAGCTGTTTTTT

CDR3 length: 12
D gene: -
clone size: -
J gene: TRBJ1-1
V gene: TRBV21-1
CDR3 protein: CASSKDQAEAFF
CDR3 DNA: TGTGCCAGCAGCAAAGACCAGGCTGAAGCTTTCTTT

CDR3 length: 15
D gene: TRBD1
clone size: many
J gene: TRBJ2-5
V gene: TRBV18
CDR3 protein: CASSPRGQGEKTQYF
CDR3 DNA: TGTGCCAGCTCACCACGGGGACAGGGGGAGAAGACCCAGTACTTC

CDR3 length: 15
D gene: -
clone size: many
J gene: TRBJ1-2
V gene: TRBV7-8
CDR3 protein: CASSLVVLPNYGYTF
CDR3 DNA: TGTGCCAGCAGCTTAGTCGTGCTTCCTAACTATGGCTACACCTTC

CDR3 length: 17
D gene: TRBD2
clone size: many
J gene: TRBJ2-3
V gene: TRBV12-5
CDR3 protein: CASGSGLAGISTDTQYF
CDR3 DNA: TGTGCTAGTGGTTCGGGACTAGCGGGGATCAGCACAGATACGCAGTATTTT

CDR3 length: 11
D gene: -
clone size: many
J gene: TRBJ1-6
V gene: TRBV7-9
CDR3 protein: CASSLVDSLHF
CDR3 DNA: TGTGCCAGCAGCTTAGTGGATTCCCTCCACTTT

CDR3 length: 15
D gene: TRBD1
clone size: few
J gene: TRBJ1-4
V gene: TRBV4-1
CDR3 protein: CASSLGQGEGEKLFF
CDR3 DNA: TGCGCCAGCAGCCTCGGACAGGGGGAGGGTGAAAAACTGTTTTTT

CDR3 length: 15
D gene: TRBD1
clone size: -
J gene: TRBJ1-6
V gene: TRBV7-9
CDR3 protein: CASSLVGTVNSPLHF
CDR3 DNA: TGTGCCAGCAGCTTAGTGGGGACAGTTAATTCACCCCTCCACTTT

CDR3 length: 17
D gene: -
clone size: -
J gene: TRBJ2-1
V gene: TRBV14
CDR3 protein: CASSQSLVLGVWNEQFF
CDR3 DNA: TGTGCCAGCAGCCAATCCTTGGTCCTAGGGGTTTGGAATGAGCAGTTCTTC

CDR3 length: 16
D gene: TRBD1
clone size: many
J gene: TRBJ2-3
V gene: TRBV7-3
CDR3 protein: CASSLGPGQDTDTQYF
CDR3 DNA: TGTGCCAGCAGCTTGGGGCCGGGACAGGACACAGATACGCAGTATTTT

CDR3 length: 13
D gene: -
clone size: -
J gene: TRBJ1-1
V gene: TRBV7-9
CDR3 protein: CASSFSTENEAFF
CDR3 DNA: TGTGCCAGCAGCTTTTCGACAGAGAATGAAGCTTTCTTT

CDR3 length: 16
D gene: TRBD1
clone size: few
J gene: TRBJ2-6
V gene: TRBV6-6
CDR3 protein: CASSSGQGAGANVLTF
CDR3 DNA: TGTGCCAGCAGTTCGGGACAGGGGGCTGGGGCCAACGTCCTGACTTTC

CDR3 length: 15
D gene: -
clone size: -
J gene: TRBJ2-2
V gene: TRBV4-2
CDR3 protein: CASSLVNREGGELFF
CDR3 DNA: TGTGCCAGCAGCCTTGTGAACAGGGAGGGCGGGGAGCTGTTTTTT

CDR3 length: 13
D gene: -
clone size: many
J gene: TRBJ1-4
V gene: TRBV30
CDR3 protein: CAGSLRGDEKLFF
CDR3 DNA: TGTGCCGGCTCGCTCCGGGGAGATGAAAAACTGTTTTTT

CDR3 length: 13
D gene: TRBD1
clone size: -
J gene: TRBJ2-4
V gene: TRBV20-1
CDR3 protein: CSARGDRANIQYF
CDR3 DNA: TGCAGTGCTAGGGGGGACAGGGCAAACATTCAGTACTTC

CDR3 length: 16
D gene: -
clone size: few
J gene: TRBJ1-3
V gene: TRBV9
CDR3 protein: CASSPRLAVSGNTIYF
CDR3 DNA: TGTGCCAGCAGCCCCCGATTGGCAGTATCTGGAAACACCATATATTTT

CDR3 length: 13
D gene: TRBD1
clone size: -
J gene: TRBJ1-2
V gene: TRBV2
CDR3 protein: CASSSRDRNGYTF
CDR3 DNA: TGTGCCAGCAGCAGCCGGGACAGGAATGGCTACACCTTC

CDR3 length: 13
D gene: -
clone size: few
J gene: TRBJ1-2
V gene: TRBV5-5
CDR3 protein: CASSAGQPYGYTF
CDR3 DNA: TGTGCCAGCAGCGCCGGACAGCCCTATGGCTACACCTTC

CDR3 length: 14
D gene: -
clone size: -
J gene: TRBJ2-7
V gene: TRBV5-1
CDR3 protein: CASSLSLDSYEQYF
CDR3 DNA: TGCGCCAGCAGCTTGTCTCTGGACTCCTACGAGCAGTACTTC

CDR3 length: 14
D gene: -
clone size: -
J gene: TRBJ1-1
V gene: TRBV20-1
CDR3 protein: CSATRGGVNTEAFF
CDR3 DNA: TGCAGTGCGACCCGAGGGGGGGTGAACACTGAAGCTTTCTTT

CDR3 length: 14
D gene: TRBD2
clone size: -
J gene: TRBJ2-4
V gene: TRBV11-2
CDR3 protein: CASSPRSGENIQYF
CDR3 DNA: TGTGCCAGCAGTCCCCGTAGCGGGGAAAACATTCAGTACTTC

CDR3 length: 16
D gene: -
clone size: few
J gene: TRBJ2-1
V gene: TRBV4-1
CDR3 protein: CASSQDRQRTYNEQFF
CDR3 DNA: TGCGCCAGCAGCCAAGATAGACAGCGGACCTACAATGAGCAGTTCTTC

CDR3 length: 12
D gene: -
clone size: many
J gene: TRBJ1-2
V gene: TRBV9
CDR3 protein: CASTGGIYGYTF
CDR3 DNA: TGTGCCAGCACTGGGGGCATTTATGGCTACACCTTC

CDR3 length: 14
D gene: -
clone size: many
J gene: TRBJ2-2
V gene: TRBV7-2
CDR3 protein: CASSLRRTTGELFF
CDR3 DNA: TGTGCCAGCAGCTTAAGGCGGACCACCGGGGAGCTGTTTTTT

CDR3 length: 14
D gene: TRBD2
clone size: few
J gene: TRBJ2-5
V gene: TRBV3-1
CDR3 protein: CASSPRGWGETQYF
CDR3 DNA: TGTGCCAGCAGCCCGCGGGGGTGGGGAGAGACCCAGTACTTC

CDR3 length: 12
D gene: TRBD1
clone size: few
J gene: TRBJ2-2
V gene: TRBV20-1
CDR3 protein: CSAPTGAGELFF
CDR3 DNA: TGCAGTGCTCCTACAGGGGCCGGGGAGCTGTTTTTT